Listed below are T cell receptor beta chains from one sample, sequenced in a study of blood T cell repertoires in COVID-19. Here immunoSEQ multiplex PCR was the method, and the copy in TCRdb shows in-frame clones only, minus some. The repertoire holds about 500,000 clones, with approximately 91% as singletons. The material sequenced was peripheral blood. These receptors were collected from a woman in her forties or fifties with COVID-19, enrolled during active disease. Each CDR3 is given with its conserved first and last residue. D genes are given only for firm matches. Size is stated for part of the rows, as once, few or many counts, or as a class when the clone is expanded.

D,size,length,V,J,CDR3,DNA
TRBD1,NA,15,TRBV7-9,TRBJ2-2,CASSLWDRGAGELFF,TGTGCCAGCAGCCTTTGGGACAGGGGTGCCGGGGAGCTGTTTTTT
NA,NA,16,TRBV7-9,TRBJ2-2,CASSPGQIAHAGELFF,TGTGCCAGCAGCCCTGGACAGATCGCTCACGCCGGGGAGCTGTTTTTT
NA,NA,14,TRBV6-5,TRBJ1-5,CASTLGQSNQPQHF,TGTGCCAGCACCCTTGGACAGAGCAATCAGCCCCAGCATTTT
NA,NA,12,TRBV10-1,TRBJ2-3,CASSGPADTQYF,TGCGCCAGCAGTGGTCCAGCAGATACGCAGTATTTT
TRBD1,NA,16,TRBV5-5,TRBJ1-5,CASSRTGQGSNQPQHF,TGTGCCAGCAGCAGGACCGGACAGGGGAGCAATCAGCCCCAGCATTTT
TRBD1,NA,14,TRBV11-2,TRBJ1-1,CASSWTGVSTEAFF,TGTGCCAGCAGTTGGACAGGGGTGAGCACTGAAGCTTTCTTT
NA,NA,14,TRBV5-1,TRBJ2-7,CASSRGGEGSEQYF,TGCGCCAGCAGCCGAGGGGGGGAAGGATCAGAGCAGTACTTC
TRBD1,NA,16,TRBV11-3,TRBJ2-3,CASSLGQGARLDTQYF,TGTGCCAGCAGCTTAGGACAGGGGGCTCGGCTAGATACGCAGTATTTT
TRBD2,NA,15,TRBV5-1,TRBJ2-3,CASSARPGGPDTQYF,TGCGCCAGCAGCGCCCGGCCGGGGGGGCCTGATACGCAGTATTTT
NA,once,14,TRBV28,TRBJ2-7,CASGERVGSYEQYF,TGTGCCAGCGGGGAGCGGGTTGGATCTTACGAGCAGTACTTC
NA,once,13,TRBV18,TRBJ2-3,CASSPLVSDTQYF,TGTGCCAGCTCACCACTTGTATCAGATACGCAGTATTTT
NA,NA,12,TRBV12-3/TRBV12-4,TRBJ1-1,CASSSLLRGAFF,TGTGCCAGCAGTTCATTACTACGGGGAGCTTTCTTT
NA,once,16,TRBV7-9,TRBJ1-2,CASSLEAARAIDGYTF,TGTGCCAGCAGCTTAGAGGCAGCCAGGGCGATTGATGGCTACACCTTC
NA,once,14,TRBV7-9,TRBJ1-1,CASSLGGGSTEAFF,TGTGCCAGCAGCTTGGGGGGAGGTAGCACTGAAGCTTTCTTT
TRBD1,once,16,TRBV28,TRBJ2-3,CASSFYFQGVVDTQYF,TGTGCCAGCAGTTTTTATTTTCAGGGGGTGGTAGATACGCAGTATTTT
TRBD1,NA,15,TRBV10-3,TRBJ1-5,CAISERQGGWQPQHF,TGTGCCATCAGTGAAAGACAGGGTGGATGGCAGCCCCAGCATTTT
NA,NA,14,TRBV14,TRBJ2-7,CASSRAGDSYEQYF,TGTGCCAGCAGCCGGGCAGGGGATTCCTACGAGCAGTACTTC
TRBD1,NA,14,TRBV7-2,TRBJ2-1,CASTWGQGVNEQFF,TGTGCCAGCACCTGGGGACAGGGGGTGAATGAGCAGTTCTTC
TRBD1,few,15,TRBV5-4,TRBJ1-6,CASSLGQGSGSPLHF,TGTGCCAGCAGCTTGGGACAGGGTAGTGGTTCACCCCTCCACTTT
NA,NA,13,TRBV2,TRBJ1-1,CASIIQVNTEAFF,TGTGCCAGCATCATCCAGGTGAACACTGAAGCTTTCTTT
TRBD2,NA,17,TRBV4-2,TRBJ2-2,CASSQEGTSGGTGELFF,TGTGCCAGCAGCCAAGAGGGGACTAGCGGGGGGACCGGGGAGCTGTTTTTT
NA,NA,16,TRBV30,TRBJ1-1,CAWSELGLGGNTEAFF,TGTGCCTGGAGTGAATTGGGGCTCGGTGGGAACACTGAAGCTTTCTTT
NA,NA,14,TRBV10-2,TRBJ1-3,CASSEAGSGNTIYF,TGCGCCAGCAGTGAAGCGGGTTCTGGAAACACCATATATTTT
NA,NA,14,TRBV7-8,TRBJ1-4,CASSHIGENEKLFF,TGTGCCAGCAGCCATATAGGGGAAAATGAAAAACTGTTTTTT
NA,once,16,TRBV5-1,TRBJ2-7,CASSHQGPQGGYEQYF,TGCGCCAGCAGCCACCAGGGTCCCCAGGGGGGCTACGAGCAGTACTTC
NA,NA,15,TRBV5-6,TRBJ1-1,CASSRGDIGRAEAFF,TGTGCCAGCAGCCGCGGGGACATTGGGAGGGCTGAAGCTTTCTTT
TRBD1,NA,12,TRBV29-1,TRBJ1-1,CSVRTGNTEAFF,TGCAGCGTCCGGACAGGGAACACTGAAGCTTTCTTT
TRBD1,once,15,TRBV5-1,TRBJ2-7,CASSLTGGAVYEQYF,TGCGCCAGCAGCTTAACAGGGGGAGCAGTCTACGAGCAGTACTTC
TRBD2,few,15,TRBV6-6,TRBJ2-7,CASSQGLAGNYEQYF,TGTGCCAGCAGTCAGGGACTAGCGGGGAACTACGAGCAGTACTTC
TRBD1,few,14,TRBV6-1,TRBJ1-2,CASSEEGQGYGYTF,TGTGCCAGCAGTGAGGAGGGACAGGGGTATGGCTACACCTTC
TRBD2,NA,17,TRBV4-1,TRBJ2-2,CASSHHLAGGRGGELFF,TGCGCCAGCAGCCACCACCTAGCGGGGGGCCGGGGCGGGGAGCTGTTTTTT
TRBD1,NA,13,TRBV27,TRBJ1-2,CASRGTGDYGYTF,TGTGCCAGCAGGGGGACAGGGGACTATGGCTACACCTTC
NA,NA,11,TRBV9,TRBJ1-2,CASSFQGGYTF,TGTGCCAGCAGTTTCCAGGGGGGCTACACCTTC
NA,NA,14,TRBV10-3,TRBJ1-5,CAISTDYSNQPQHF,TGTGCCATCAGCACAGATTATAGCAATCAGCCCCAGCATTTT
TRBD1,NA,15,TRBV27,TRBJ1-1,CASSLARQGGTEAFF,TGTGCCAGCAGTTTGGCTCGACAGGGGGGCACTGAAGCTTTCTTT
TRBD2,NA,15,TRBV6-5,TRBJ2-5,CASETSGGVQETQYF,TGTGCCAGCGAAACTAGCGGGGGCGTTCAAGAGACCCAGTACTTC
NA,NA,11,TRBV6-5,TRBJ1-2,CASRGTRGYTF,TGTGCCAGCAGGGGGACTCGGGGCTACACCTTC
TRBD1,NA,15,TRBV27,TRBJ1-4,CASSVTGGLNEKLFF,TGTGCCAGCAGCGTTACAGGGGGCCTTAATGAAAAACTGTTTTTT
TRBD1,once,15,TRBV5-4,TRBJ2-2,CASSPRDRGPGELFF,TGTGCCAGCAGCCCGCGGGACAGGGGGCCCGGGGAGCTGTTTTTT
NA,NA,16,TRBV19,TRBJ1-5,CASSIGGGASNQPQHF,TGTGCCAGTAGTATAGGGGGCGGGGCAAGCAATCAGCCCCAGCATTTT
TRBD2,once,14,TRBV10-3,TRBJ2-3,CAIMAGESTDTQYF,TGTGCCATCATGGCGGGGGAAAGCACAGATACGCAGTATTTT
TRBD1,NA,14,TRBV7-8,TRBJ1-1,CASSPPDRTTEAFF,TGTGCCAGCAGCCCACCGGACAGGACAACTGAAGCTTTCTTT
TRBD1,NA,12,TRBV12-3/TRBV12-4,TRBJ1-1,CASSTRDSEAFF,TGTGCCAGCAGTACCCGGGACAGTGAAGCTTTCTTT
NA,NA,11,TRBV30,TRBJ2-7,CAWNRVGEQYF,TGTGCCTGGAACAGGGTGGGGGAGCAGTACTTC
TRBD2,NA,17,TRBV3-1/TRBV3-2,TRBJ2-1,CASSQGHGGGLYNEQFF,TGTGCCAGCAGCCAGGGGCACGGCGGGGGGCTGTACAATGAGCAGTTCTTC
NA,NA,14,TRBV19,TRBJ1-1,CASSIVGGVTEAFF,TGTGCCAGTAGTATAGTAGGCGGGGTCACTGAAGCTTTCTTT
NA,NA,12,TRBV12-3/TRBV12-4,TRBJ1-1,CASSLNFAEAFF,TGTGCCAGCAGTTTAAATTTCGCTGAAGCTTTCTTT
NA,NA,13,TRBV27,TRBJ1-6,CASGHPYNSPLHF,TGTGCCAGCGGACACCCTTATAATTCACCCCTCCACTTT
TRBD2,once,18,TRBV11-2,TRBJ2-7,CASSLVLLAGPSSYEQYF,TGTGCCAGCAGCTTAGTTTTGCTAGCGGGTCCTAGCTCCTACGAGCAGTACTTC
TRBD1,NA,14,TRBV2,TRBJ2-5,CASKLDRGTETQYF,TGTGCCAGCAAATTGGACAGGGGTACAGAGACCCAGTACTTC
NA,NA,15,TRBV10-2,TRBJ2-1,CASSERGQGYNEQFF,TGCGCCAGCAGTGAGAGGGGTCAGGGGTACAATGAGCAGTTCTTC
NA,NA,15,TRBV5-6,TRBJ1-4,CASSSAGVTGEKLFF,TGTGCCAGCAGCTCGGCCGGGGTAACGGGGGAAAAACTGTTTTTT
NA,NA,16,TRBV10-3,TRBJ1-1,CAISEEQSLVNTEAFF,TGTGCCATCAGTGAGGAACAGTCCTTGGTGAACACTGAAGCTTTCTTT
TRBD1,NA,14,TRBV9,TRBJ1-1,CASSVGQGATEAFF,TGTGCCAGCAGCGTGGGACAGGGGGCCACTGAAGCTTTCTTT
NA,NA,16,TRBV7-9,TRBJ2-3,CASISGRGGPTDTQYF,TGTGCCAGCATCTCTGGGAGGGGGGGCCCCACAGATACGCAGTATTTT
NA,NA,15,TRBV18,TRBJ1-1,CASSPGGVMNTEAFF,TGTGCCAGCTCACCCGGCGGGGTAATGAACACTGAAGCTTTCTTT
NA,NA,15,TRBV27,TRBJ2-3,CASSRPGLRTDTQYF,TGTGCCAGCAGCCGACCGGGACTTCGCACAGATACGCAGTATTTT
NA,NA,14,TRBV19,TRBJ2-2,CASMFGRGAGELFF,TGTGCCAGTATGTTCGGCAGGGGGGCCGGGGAGCTGTTTTTT